This T cell receptor (beta chain) was captured by sequencing in a study of T cell changes during pregnancy in multiple sclerosis. Measured with immunoSEQ multiplex PCR; TCRdb has only the in-frame clones, and not every one. The table has 30,000 to 50,000 clones, almost 95% seen once. The germline V gene encodes CDR1 SGHAT and CDR2 FQNNGV. CDR3 length: 18 residues. V was clipped by 0 bases and J by 1 base, with 13 bases between them. The receptor comes from a female donor with multiple sclerosis, enrolled in a pregnancy study. This chain joins TRBV11-2 and TRBJ1-6; D is unresolved. Sequencing used CD4+ T cells from peripheral blood mononuclear cells, obtained after pregnancy. The CDR3, as DNA: TGTGCCAGCAGCTTAGATTCTGCTTTGAGGTCCTATAATTCACCCCTCCACTTT. Translation: CASSLDSALRSYNSPLHF.